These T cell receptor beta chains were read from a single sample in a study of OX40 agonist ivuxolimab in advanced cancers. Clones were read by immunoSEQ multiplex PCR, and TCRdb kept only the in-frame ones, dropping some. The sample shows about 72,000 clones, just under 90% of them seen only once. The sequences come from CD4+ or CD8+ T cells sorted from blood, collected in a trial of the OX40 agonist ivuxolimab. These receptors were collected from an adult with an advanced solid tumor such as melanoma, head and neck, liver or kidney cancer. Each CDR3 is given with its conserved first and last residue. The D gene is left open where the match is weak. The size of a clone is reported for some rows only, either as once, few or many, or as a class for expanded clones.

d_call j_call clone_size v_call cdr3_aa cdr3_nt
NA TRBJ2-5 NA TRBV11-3 CASSLGGRETQYF TGTGCCAGCAGCTTAGGGGGGCGAGAGACCCAGTACTTC
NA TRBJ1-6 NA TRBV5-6 CASSLATSPLHF TGTGCCAGCAGCTTGGCCACATCACCCCTCCACTTT
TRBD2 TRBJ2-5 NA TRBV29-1 CSVGTSGGPQETQYF TGCAGCGTCGGAACTAGCGGGGGGCCACAAGAGACCCAGTACTTC
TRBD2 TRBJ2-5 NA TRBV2 CASLAGVGKETQYF TGTGCCAGCCTAGCGGGGGTCGGCAAAGAGACCCAGTACTTC
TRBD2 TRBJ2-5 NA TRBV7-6 CASSLGLAGGPGETQYF TGTGCCAGCAGCTTAGGGCTAGCGGGGGGGCCAGGGGAGACCCAGTACTTC
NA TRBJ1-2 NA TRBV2 CASSVYRTYGYTF TGTGCCAGCAGTGTATACAGAACATATGGCTACACCTTC
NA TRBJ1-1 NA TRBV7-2 CASSKDSWNTEAFF TGTGCCAGCAGCAAGGACAGCTGGAACACTGAGGCTTTCTTT
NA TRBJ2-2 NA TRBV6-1 CASGRNRAGELFF TGTGCCAGCGGGAGGAATCGGGCCGGGGAGCTGTTTTTT
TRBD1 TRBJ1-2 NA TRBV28 CASRGAGTGDYGYTF TGTGCCAGCAGGGGGGCCGGGACAGGGGACTATGGCTACACCTTC
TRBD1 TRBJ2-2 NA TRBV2 CALSPLGQGNTGELFF TGTGCCCTAAGCCCCCTTGGACAGGGTAACACCGGGGAGCTGTTTTTT
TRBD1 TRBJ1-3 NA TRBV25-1 CASSLQGGDTIYF TGTGCCAGCAGTCTACAGGGGGGTGACACCATATATTTT
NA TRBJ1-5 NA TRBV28 CASSLEVNQPQHF TGTGCCAGCAGTTTAGAGGTCAATCAGCCCCAGCATTTT
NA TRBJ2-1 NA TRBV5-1 CASSLDAGSYNEQFF TGCGCCAGCAGCTTGGACGCTGGCTCCTACAATGAGCAGTTCTTC
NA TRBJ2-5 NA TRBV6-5 CASTPPGRETQYF TGTGCCAGCACCCCCCCGGGGCGGGAGACCCAGTACTTC
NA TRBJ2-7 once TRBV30 CAWSVRQLEQYF TGTGCCTGGAGTGTACGACAGCTAGAGCAGTACTTC
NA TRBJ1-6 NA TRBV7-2 CASSPSGSPLHF TGTGCCAGCAGCCCTTCGGGTTCACCCCTCCACTTT
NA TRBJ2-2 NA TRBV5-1 CASSSGDRWAGELFF TGCGCCAGCAGTTCGGGGGATAGATGGGCCGGGGAGCTGTTTTTT
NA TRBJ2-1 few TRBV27 CASSSSGGNNEQFF TGTGCCAGCAGTTCTAGTGGCGGCAACAATGAGCAGTTCTTC
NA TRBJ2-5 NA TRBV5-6 CASSLGPTQETQYF TGTGCCAGCAGCCTGGGACCGACCCAAGAGACCCAGTACTTC
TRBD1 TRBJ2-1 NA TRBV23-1 CASSPPGGSSYNEQFF TGCGCCAGCAGTCCCCCAGGGGGTAGCTCCTACAATGAGCAGTTCTTC
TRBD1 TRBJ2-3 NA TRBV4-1 CASSQRKGQGTSTDTQYF TGCGCCAGCAGCCAAAGAAAGGGACAGGGCACTAGCACAGATACGCAGTATTTT
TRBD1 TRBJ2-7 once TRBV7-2 CASSLRWTGGSEQYF TGTGCCAGCAGCTTAAGGTGGACAGGGGGAAGCGAGCAGTACTTC
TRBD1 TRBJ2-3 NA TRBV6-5 CASSYYLTGRTDTQYF TGTGCCAGCAGTTACTACTTGACAGGGCGCACAGATACGCAGTATTTT
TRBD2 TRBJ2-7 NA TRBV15 CATSREGLALYEQYF TGTGCCACCAGCAGAGAGGGACTAGCGTTGTACGAGCAGTACTTC
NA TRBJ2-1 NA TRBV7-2 CASSLESGPRLGIF TGTGCCAGCAGCTTAGAATCCGGCCCGAGGTTAGGTATCTTC
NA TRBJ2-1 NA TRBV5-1 CASSLDSRYNEQFF TGCGCCAGCAGCTTGGACAGTAGATACAATGAGCAGTTCTTC
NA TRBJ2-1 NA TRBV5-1 CASSFVGVGGNEQFF TGCGCCAGCAGCTTCGTCGGGGTAGGGGGCAATGAGCAGTTCTTC
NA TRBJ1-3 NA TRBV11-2 CASSLDLGSAGNTIYF TGTGCCAGCAGCTTAGATCTGGGCAGTGCCGGAAACACCATATATTTT
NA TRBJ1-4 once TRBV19 CASSIRTATNEKLFF TGTGCCAGTAGTATCCGCACTGCAACTAATGAAAAACTGTTTTTT
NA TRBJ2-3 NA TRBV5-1 CASSPPEGGNTQYF TGCGCCAGCAGCCCCCCCGAGGGCGGAAATACGCAGTATTTT
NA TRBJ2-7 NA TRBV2 CASARGSYEQYF TGTGCCAGCGCCCGCGGCTCCTACGAGCAGTACTTC
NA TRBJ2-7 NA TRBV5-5 CASSLVGGGTPGEQYF TGTGCCAGCAGCTTGGTCGGCGGGGGCACTCCTGGCGAGCAGTACTTC
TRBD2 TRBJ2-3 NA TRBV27 CASSLGTSGSRTDTQYF TGTGCCAGCAGTTTAGGGACTAGCGGGAGTCGGACAGATACGCAGTATTTT
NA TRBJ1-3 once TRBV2 CASSEQSSGNTIYF TGTGCCAGCAGTGAACAGAGCTCTGGAAACACCATATATTTT
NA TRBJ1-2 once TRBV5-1 CASSSQSGSYGYTF TGCGCCAGCAGCTCGCAGTCAGGGAGCTATGGCTACACCTTC
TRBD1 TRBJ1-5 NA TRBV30 CAWTGQGNQPQHF TGTGCCTGGACAGGACAGGGCAATCAGCCCCAGCATTTT
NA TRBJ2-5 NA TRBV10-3 CAISRDIQETQYF TGTGCCATCAGTCGAGATATCCAAGAGACCCAGTACTTC
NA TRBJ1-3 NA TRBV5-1 CASSLGTGGNTIYF TGCGCCAGCAGCTTGGGAACTGGAGGAAACACCATATATTTT
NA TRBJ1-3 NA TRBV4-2 CASSRTDTSTIYF TGTGCCAGCAGCCGGACCGACACTTCCACCATATATTTT
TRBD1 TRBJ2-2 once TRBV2 CASRDPDRLFGTGELFF TGTGCCAGCAGAGACCCGGACAGGCTTTTTGGGACCGGGGAGCTGTTTTTT
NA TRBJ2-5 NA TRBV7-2 CASSLFGETQYF TGTGCCAGCAGCTTATTCGGAGAGACCCAGTACTTC
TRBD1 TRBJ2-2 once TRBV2 CASSADRVVTGELFF TGTGCCAGCAGTGCGGACAGGGTGGTAACCGGGGAGCTGTTTTTT
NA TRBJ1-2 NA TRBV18 CASSPPMGRSLYGYTF TGTGCCAGCTCACCACCGATGGGGAGATCCCTTTATGGCTACACCTTC
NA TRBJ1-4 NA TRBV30 CAWSPGTKGEKLFF TGTGCCTGGAGTCCGGGGACAAAGGGGGAAAAACTGTTTTTT